These 24 T cell receptor beta chains came from one sample sequenced in a study of blood T cells in healthy people across ages. The authors ran a second PCR of 7 to 11 cycles using a sample-barcoded 5' primer and a J-beta primer mix. TCRdb processed the 5' RACE reads anew with MiXCR; each CDR3 protein has one entry. Among hundreds of thousands of distinct CDR3 sequences, about 52% were seen once, and the ten largest hold roughly 31%. Sequencing input: blood. The source of these receptors is a woman aged 55 to 70 in good health.

This sequence joins TRBV21-1 and TRBJ2-5. TRBV21-1 is classified as a pseudogene. This CDR3 comprises 15 residues. The CDR3 loop is CACSNFLSCQETQYF. For the CDR3, the DNA is TGTGCCTGCAGCAATTTTCTATCATGCCAAGAGACCCAGTACTTC.

The CDR3 bases are TGTGCCAGCAGTACCATCCTACTAGCCCAAGTCCTTAATGAGCAGTTCTTC. It specifies CASSTILLAQVLNEQFF. V and J are TRBV6-2 or TRBV6-3 and TRBJ2-1; D is possibly TRBD2 (6 bases). V lost 5 bases and J lost 7, with 24 bases in between. The CDR3 is 17 residues long. The germline V gene has CDR1 MNHEY and CDR2 SVGEGT.

This clonotype was seen repeatedly, ten times or more. The chain recombines TRBV20-1 with TRBJ2-7; TRBD2 agrees at 13 bases. Germline V gives CDR1 DFQATT, CDR2 SNEGSKA (reference sequence). Losses at the gene ends were 5 bases for V and 6 bases for J; bases not matched to a gene: 10. This CDR3 is 15 amino acids long. The CDR3 spells CSAHHRTSGSSEQYF. The CDR3 DNA reads TGCAGTGCTCACCATCGGACTAGCGGGAGCTCCGAGCAGTACTTC.

DNA of the CDR3: TGTGCCAGCAGCCAAGAGACTAGCGGGAGGACGGCCAAGGTGTACTTC. Amino acids: CASSQETSGRTAKVYF. This rearrangement joins TRBV14 to TRBJ2-7; 13 bases line up with TRBD2. CDR3 size: 16 residues. V gave up 0 bases and J gave up 12 bases; unmatched junction bases: 11. The germline V gene encodes CDR1 SGHDN and CDR2 FVKESK.

This clonotype was observed at least ten times. This sequence joins TRBV6-5 and TRBJ2-5; 7 nucleotides align to TRBD2. The germline V gene has CDR1 MNHEY and CDR2 SVGAGI. The CDR3 sequence is 12 residues long. V shed 2 bases, J shed 7 bases, and the junction held 1 base outside the gene matches. The CDR3 is CASSYGRGTQYF. Here the CDR3 DNA reads TGTGCCAGCAGTTACGGGAGGGGGACCCAGTACTTC.

The table lists this clonotype with many counts. The gene calls are TRBV10-3 and TRBJ2-7, with 8 bases identical to TRBD2. The J segment lost 3 bases and the V segment lost 10 bases, leaving 5 bases of the junction unmatched. The CDR3 consists of 12 residues. Per germline, CDR1 ENHRY and CDR2 SYGVKD. CDR3 sequence: CATTGTSYEQYF. CDR3 DNA: TGTGCCACCACCGGGACTAGCTACGAGCAGTACTTC.

The sample holds a few counts of this clonotype. The J gene is TRBJ2-5, the V gene TRBV5-1; D gene uncertain. Germline assignment: CDR1 SGHRS and CDR2 YFSETQ. Trimming pared 1 base from V and 1 base from J, leaving 8 bases between. The CDR3 has 14 amino acids. The CDR3 sequence: CASSLSGSQETQYF. In DNA form, the CDR3 reads TGCGCCAGCAGCTTGTCCGGCAGCCAAGAGACCCAGTACTTC.

About this clonotype itself: A much larger clone sits a single nucleotide away, making a read error possible. The chain employs TRBV30 and TRBJ2-5; D gene unclear. Trimming took off 7 bases at V and 5 bases at J, with 17 bases between the two ends. The germline V gene encodes CDR1 GTSNPN and CDR2 SVGIG (reference sequence). The CDR3 spans 13 residues. The CDR3 region is CAYQRDSRETQYF. The CDR3 nucleotides read TGTGCCTACCAAAGAGACTCAAGGGAGACCCAGTACTTC.

This chain connects TRBV20-1 to TRBJ2-5; 13 bases agree with TRBD2. Germline lookup yields CDR1 DFQATT and CDR2 SNEGSKA (reference sequence). This CDR3 contains 14 residues. J lost 11 bases, V lost 6 bases, and 12 bases had no gene match. CDR3: CSAKGLAGLNEQYF. In nucleotides, the CDR3 is TGCAGTGCCAAGGGACTAGCGGGATTGAATGAGCAGTACTTC.

Only a few counts were recorded for this clonotype. The chain recombines TRBV4-3 with TRBJ1-2; no clear D gene. Germline V lookup: CDR1 LGHNA, CDR2 YSLEER. With 0 bases removed from V and 0 bases from J, the gap between germline ends came to 5 bases. The CDR3 length is 14 residues. As DNA, the CDR3 is TGCGCCAGCAGCCAAGATGGGGCTAACTATGGCTACACCTTC. Encoded protein: CASSQDGANYGYTF.

The chain recombines TRBV28 with TRBJ2-7; D is unresolved. Per germline, CDR1 MDHEN and CDR2 SYDVKM. The V end was cut by 2 bases, the J end by 3 bases, with 11 bases between. CDR3 length: 14 residues. The DNA of the CDR3 is TGTGCCAGCAGTTTACGGTCAGCGCGCTACGAGCAGTACTTC. This sequence encodes CASSLRSARYEQYF. Full variable domain (rest looked up from reference TRBV28 and TRBJ2-7): DVKVTQSSRYLVKRTGEKVFLECVQDMDHENMFWYRQDPGLGLRLIYFSYDVKMKEKGDIPEGYSVSREKKERFSLILESASTNQTSMYLCASSLRSARYEQYFGPGTRLTVT.

V usage is TRBV29-1 and J usage is TRBJ2-3; D might be TRBD1 or TRBD2, each matching 5 bases. The CDR3 has 15 amino acids. Germline V gives CDR1 SQVTM, CDR2 ANQGSEA. V was clipped by 3 bases and J by 11 bases, with 24 bases between them. The CDR3 sequence: CSVEYSGTVGVGQYF. In nucleotides, the CDR3 is TGCAGCGTTGAGTACTCCGGGACCGTTGGTGTGGGGCAGTATTTT.

The chain employs TRBV27 and TRBJ2-7, with D maybe TRBD1 (6 bases). V dropped 3 bases and J dropped 2 bases, with 14 bases sitting between them. CDR1 is MNHEY, CDR2 SMNVEV, per germline (reference sequence). This CDR3 region has 15 residues. The CDR3 protein is CASSFGVQGTYEQYF. The CDR3 nucleotides are TGTGCCAGCAGTTTCGGGGTACAGGGCACCTACGAGCAGTACTTC.

This clonotype showed up just a few times. The genes are TRBV29-1 and TRBJ2-4; the match to TRBD2 covers 11 bases. There are 16 residues in the CDR3. Germline CDR1 is SQVTM and CDR2 is ANQGSEA. V lost 4 bases to trimming and J lost 7 bases; unmatched junction nucleotides: 12. The CDR3 coding sequence is TGCAGCGTTGTCCGGATAGCGGGAGGGCCTGGCAACATTCAGTACTTC. Translation gives CSVVRIAGGPGNIQYF.

V usage is TRBV19 and J usage is TRBJ1-5; TRBD1 might be the D (5 bases). V lost 7 bases, J lost 2 bases, and 9 bases lay in between. Germline V gene sequence: CDR1 LNHDA, CDR2 SQIVND (reference sequence). The CDR3 sequence is 13 residues long. CDR3 residues: CASTWGGNQPQHF. CDR3 coding DNA: TGTGCCAGTACCTGGGGCGGCAATCAGCCCCAGCATTTT.

The chain carries TRBV4-2 and TRBJ2-5; 7 bases match TRBD2. After removal of 0 bases from V and 6 bases from J, the junction contained 13 bases not matched to a gene. This CDR3 has 17 residues. The V gene's germline CDR1 is LGHNA and CDR2 YNFKEQ. The CDR3 nucleotides read TGTGCCAGCAGCCAAGATCTCAAGCGGGAATTACCCAAGACCCAGTACTTC. This gives the protein CASSQDLKRELPKTQYF.

The chain carries TRBV30 and TRBJ1-4; tentative D call: TRBD1 (6 bases). Germline-derived CDR1 and CDR2 are GTSNPN and SVGIG (reference sequence). V was clipped by 7 bases and J by 5 bases, with 11 bases between them. The CDR3 is 12 amino acids. CDR3 in amino acids: CASDRANEKLFF. The CDR3 bases are TGTGCCTCGGACAGAGCAAATGAAAAACTGTTTTTT.

This clonotype was found a few times. The genes are TRBV7-2 and TRBJ2-5; the D gene is possibly TRBD2 (5 bases). There are 17 residues in the CDR3. The V and J ends lost 1 base and 1 base respectively, with 16 bases between them. Germline loops: CDR1 SGHTA, CDR2 FQGNSA. The CDR3 is CASSLVGSSRAQETQYF. Written as DNA, the CDR3 is TGTGCCAGCAGCTTAGTGGGGTCTAGCAGAGCCCAAGAGACCCAGTACTTC.

The chain employs TRBV7-8 and TRBJ2-1, with TRBD2 matching over 7 bases. The CDR3 has 15 amino acids. Germline V gene lookup returns CDR1 SGHVS and CDR2 FQNEAQ. The ends lost 5 bases at V and 5 bases at J; junction bases unmatched: 9. The CDR3 bases are TGTGCCAGCAGCCTACGGGGGGACGACGACAATGAGCAGTTCTTC. Translated: CASSLRGDDDNEQFF.

This clonotype showed up just a few times. The rearrangement joins TRBV10-3 to TRBJ2-7, with TRBD2 as a possible D gene (6 bases). The DNA end is a closer match to TRBJ2-5, so the J assignment may be wrong. This CDR3 is 13 amino acids long. Germline V gene lookup returns CDR1 ENHRY and CDR2 SYGVKD. CDR3 protein: CAIRPPGEETQYF. As DNA, the CDR3 is TGTGCCATCAGACCGCCGGGGGAAGAGACCCAGTACTTC.

Here the CDR3 DNA reads TGTGCCAGCAGGGCGATTTATAATTCACCCCTCCACTTT. Translated: CASRAIYNSPLHF. The chain couples TRBV27 to TRBJ1-6; D unclear. Deletions cut 6 bases from V and 4 bases from J, with 7 bases between. Germline CDR1 reads MNHEY; CDR2 reads SMNVEV (reference sequence). The CDR3 is 13 amino acids.

The genes are TRBV5-1 and TRBJ2-7; D remains unclear. Trimming left V 1 base short and J 2 bases short, with 10 bases between. CDR1 is SGHRS, CDR2 YFSETQ, per germline. The CDR3 totals 14 residues. The DNA for the CDR3 is TGCGCCAGCAGCTTGAGTACAGACACCTACGAGCAGTACTTC. Its protein product is CASSLSTDTYEQYF.

This clonotype has just one count. The rearrangement uses TRBV11-2 and TRBJ1-2; 8 nucleotides match TRBD1. Germline-derived CDR1 and CDR2 are SGHAT and FQNNGV. Losses at the gene ends were 5 bases for V and 1 base for J; bases not matched to a gene: 6. This CDR3 comprises 15 residues. This CDR3 is CASSTWTGINYGYTF. Written as DNA, the CDR3 is TGTGCCAGCAGCACCTGGACAGGGATTAACTATGGCTACACCTTC.

A few counts support this clonotype. The chain uses TRBV27 and TRBJ2-7; 7 positions agree with TRBD2. Germline values: CDR1 MNHEY, CDR2 SMNVEV (reference sequence). There are 13 residues in the CDR3. V dropped 6 bases and J dropped 3; count of bases not matched to a gene: 5. This chain's CDR3 is CASRESGVYEQYF. The CDR3, as DNA: TGTGCCAGCAGGGAGAGCGGGGTCTACGAGCAGTACTTC.